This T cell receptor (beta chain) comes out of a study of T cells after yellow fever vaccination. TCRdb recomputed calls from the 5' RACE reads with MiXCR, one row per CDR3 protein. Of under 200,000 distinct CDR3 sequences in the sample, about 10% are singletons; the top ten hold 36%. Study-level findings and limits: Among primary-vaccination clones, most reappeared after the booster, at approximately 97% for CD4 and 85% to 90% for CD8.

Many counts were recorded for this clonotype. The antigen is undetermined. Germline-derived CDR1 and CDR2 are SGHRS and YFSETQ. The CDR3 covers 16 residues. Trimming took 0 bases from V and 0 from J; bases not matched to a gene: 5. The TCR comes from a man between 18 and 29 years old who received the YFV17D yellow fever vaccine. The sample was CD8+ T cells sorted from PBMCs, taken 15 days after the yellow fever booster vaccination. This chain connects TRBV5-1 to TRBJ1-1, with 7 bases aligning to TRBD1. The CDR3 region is CASSLEGGSLNTEAFF. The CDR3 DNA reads TGCGCCAGCAGCTTGGAAGGGGGCAGCCTGAACACTGAAGCTTTCTTT.